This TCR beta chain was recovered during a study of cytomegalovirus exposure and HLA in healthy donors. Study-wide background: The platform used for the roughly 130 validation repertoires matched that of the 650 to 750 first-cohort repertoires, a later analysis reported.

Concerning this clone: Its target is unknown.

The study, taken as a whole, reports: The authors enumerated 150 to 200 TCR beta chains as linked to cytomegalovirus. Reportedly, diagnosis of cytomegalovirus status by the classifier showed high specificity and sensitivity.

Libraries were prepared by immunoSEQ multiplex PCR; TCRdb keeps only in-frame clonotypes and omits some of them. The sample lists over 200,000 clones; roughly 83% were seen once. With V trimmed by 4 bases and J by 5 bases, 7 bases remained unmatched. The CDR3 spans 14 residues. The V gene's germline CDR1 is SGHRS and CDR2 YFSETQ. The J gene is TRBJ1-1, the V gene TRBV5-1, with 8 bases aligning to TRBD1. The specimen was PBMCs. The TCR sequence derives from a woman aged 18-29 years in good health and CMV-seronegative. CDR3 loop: CASSPWTGRTEAFF. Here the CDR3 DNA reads TGCGCCAGCAGCCCGTGGACAGGGCGGACTGAAGCTTTCTTT.